Presented here are 6 T cell receptor beta chains from one specimen sequenced in a study of blood T cell repertoires in COVID-19. Clones were read by immunoSEQ multiplex PCR, and TCRdb kept only the in-frame ones, dropping some. In the table there are fewer than 95,000 clones, about 90% of which are singletons. What was sequenced was peripheral blood. The receptors here all came from an elderly woman with acute or convalescent COVID-19.

This clone was found a few times. The chain is built from TRBV13 and TRBJ2-7; 7 bases align to TRBD1. V dropped 2 bases and J dropped 7; count of bases not matched to a gene: 11. The CDR3 consists of 15 residues. Germline CDR1 and CDR2: PRHDT and FYEKMQ (reference sequence). The CDR3 spells CASSLRGQSVEEQYF. In DNA form, the CDR3 reads TGTGCCAGCAGCTTAAGGGGACAGTCAGTCGAAGAGCAGTACTTC.

The V call is TRBV30, the J call TRBJ1-1, with TRBD1 identical over 7 bases. CDR1 is GTSNPN and CDR2 is SVGIG in the germline V gene (reference sequence). This CDR3 comprises 15 residues. V dropped 5 bases and J dropped 3; count of bases not matched to a gene: 12. The DNA for the CDR3 is TGTGCCTGGGCGATGAAAGGAGGGGGCGACACTGAAGCTTTCTTT. It codes for CAWAMKGGGDTEAFF.

The gene calls are TRBV20-1 and TRBJ1-1; D gene uncertain. This CDR3 comprises 11 residues. The V gene's germline CDR1 is DFQATT and CDR2 SNEGSKA (reference sequence). Trimming left V 3 bases short and J 1 base short, with 3 bases between. The CDR3 sequence is CSARRNTEAFF. The CDR3 DNA is TGCAGTGCTAGGAGGAACACTGAAGCTTTCTTT.

The rearrangement uses TRBV7-3 and TRBJ2-2; D remains unclear. Trimming removed 2 bases from V and 7 bases from J, with 11 bases in between. From germline, CDR1 is SGHTA and CDR2 FQGTGA. The CDR3 runs 14 residues. The CDR3: CASSLSERNGELFF. As DNA, the CDR3 is TGTGCCAGCAGCTTATCGGAGCGTAACGGGGAGCTGTTTTTT.

The V gene is TRBV2, the J gene TRBJ1-2, with D hard to call. Germline V gene sequence: CDR1 SNHLY, CDR2 FYNNEI. The CDR3 has 13 residues. Trimming removed 3 bases from V and 2 bases from J, with 7 bases in between. The CDR3 spells CASSDSLNYGYTF. The CDR3 DNA follows: TGTGCCAGCAGTGATTCACTCAACTATGGCTACACCTTC.

With regard to this clone: Compared with germline, one end of the junction differs, possibly owing to a read error. This chain links TRBV7-7 with TRBJ2-2; 9 nucleotides match TRBD1. The CDR3 has 15 amino acids. In germline, CDR1 is SSHAT, CDR2 FNYEAQ (reference sequence). CDR3: CASSPGTGRTGELFF. The CDR3 DNA reads as TGTGCTAGCAGCCCCGGGACAGGGAGAACCGGGGAGCTGTTTTTT.